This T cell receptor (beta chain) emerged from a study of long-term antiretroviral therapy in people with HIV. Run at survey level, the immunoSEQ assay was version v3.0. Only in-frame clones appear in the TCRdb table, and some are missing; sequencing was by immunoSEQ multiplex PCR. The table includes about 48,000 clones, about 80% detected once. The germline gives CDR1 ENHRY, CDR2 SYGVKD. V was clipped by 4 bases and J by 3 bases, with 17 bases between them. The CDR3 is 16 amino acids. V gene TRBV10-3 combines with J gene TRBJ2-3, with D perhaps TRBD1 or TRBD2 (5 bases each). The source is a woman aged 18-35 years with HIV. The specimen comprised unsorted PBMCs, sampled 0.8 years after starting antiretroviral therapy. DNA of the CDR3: TGTGCCATCAGTGGAAGAGGGGCGTCGAGGACAGATACGCAGTATTTT. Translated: CAISGRGASRTDTQYF.